This T cell receptor (beta chain) stems from a study of CD8 T cells in ankylosing spondylitis. Study observations and caveats: Ankylosing spondylitis blood seemed to carry a telltale TCR beta motif made of fewer than 10 highly homologous variants. Past research had described some motif variants in reactive arthritis synovial fluid and blood. Matched ankylosing spondylitis synovial fluid reportedly showed significant enrichment of disease-linked clones.

Scientists made TCR beta libraries using quantitative 5'-RACE with molecular barcodes. TCRdb independently ran MiXCR on the 5' RACE reads; one entry per CDR3 protein. The repertoire consists of about 390,000 distinct CDR3 sequences, with 20% to 25% occurring once and the leading ten covering about 16%. This clonotype appeared many times. The target antigen is unknown. The sequencing sample was made of blood, either unsorted or a sorted T cell fraction (not recorded which). The receptor was derived from a male donor with ankylosing spondylitis.

The CDR3 protein is CASSLRVMYGYTF. Here the CDR3 DNA reads TGTGCCAGCAGCCTCCGGGTCATGTATGGCTACACCTTC. The J gene is TRBJ1-2, the V gene TRBV7-2; D unclear. The germline CDR1 and CDR2 sequences are SGHTA and FQGNSA. This CDR3 region has 13 residues. Trimming shortened V by 5 bases and J by 5 bases, and 12 bases separated the two germline ends.